The T cell receptor (beta chain) described here comes from a study of shared clonotypes between healthy human individuals. As for this clone: Its specificity is not known.

General observations from the study: Tissue TCR repertoires likely differ from these blood-only repertoires.

CDR1 and CDR2 from the germline V gene are MGHRA and YSYEKL. This CDR3 has 13 amino acids. V gave up 1 base and J gave up 5 bases, with 9 bases separating them. In the original analysis: Filtering differed because ImmunoSEQ produced junction-only sequences that carried no quality scores. TCRdb keeps only in-frame clones here, not all; method: immunoSEQ multiplex PCR. Clone size and V and J calls were adopted from that table, with D and trimming inferred from the DNA. Here the sample spans roughly 2.2 million clones, 80% to 95% being singletons. The material sequenced was naive CD4+ T cells from PBMCs. Specified subset: CD45RA+ positively selected. This TCR was sampled from a man aged 18-30 years in good health. Some clones in this sample may be carry-over from other donors' samples. V and J are TRBV4-1 and TRBJ2-7; maybe TRBD1 (5 bases). The CDR3 loop is CASSQARRDEQYF. The CDR3, as DNA: TGCGCCAGCAGCCAAGCGCGCAGGGACGAGCAGTACTTC.